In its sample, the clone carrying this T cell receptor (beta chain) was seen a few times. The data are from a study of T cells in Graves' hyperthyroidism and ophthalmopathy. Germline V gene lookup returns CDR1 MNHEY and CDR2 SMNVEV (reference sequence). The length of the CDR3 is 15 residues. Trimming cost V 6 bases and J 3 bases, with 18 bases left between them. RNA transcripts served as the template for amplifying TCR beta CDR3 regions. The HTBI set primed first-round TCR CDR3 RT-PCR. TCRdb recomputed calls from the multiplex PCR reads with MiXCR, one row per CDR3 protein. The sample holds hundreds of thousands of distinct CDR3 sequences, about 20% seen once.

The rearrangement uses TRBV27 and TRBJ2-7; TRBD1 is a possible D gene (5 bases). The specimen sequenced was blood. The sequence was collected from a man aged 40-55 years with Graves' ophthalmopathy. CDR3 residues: CASRTTDKTFYEQYF. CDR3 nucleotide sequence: TGTGCCAGCAGGACGACAGACAAAACCTTCTACGAGCAGTACTTC.